This T cell receptor beta chain was obtained from a study of blood T cell repertoires in COVID-19. Clones were read by immunoSEQ multiplex PCR, and TCRdb kept only the in-frame ones, dropping some. This table has approximately 350,000 clones, around 87% appearing once. Trimming removed 3 bases at V and 5 bases at J, with 13 bases between. Germline V gene data show CDR1 as KGHDR and CDR2 as SFDVKD. This CDR3 has 14 residues. The chain joins TRBV24-1 to TRBJ2-7, with D possibly matching TRBD1 (5 bases). The origin of this receptor is a woman aged 45-65 years with COVID-19, enrolled during active disease. The sample comprised peripheral blood. The chain's CDR3 is CATSDRPGKDEQYF. Here the CDR3 DNA reads TGTGCCACCAGTGATCGTCCAGGGAAAGACGAGCAGTACTTC.